This TCR beta chain is from a study of cytomegalovirus exposure and HLA in healthy donors. Whole-study results and caveats: Reportedly, TCR beta sequences accurately predicted HLA-A and HLA-B alleles in most subjects. Clonal expansion, a later analysis showed, was greater in HLA-associated TCR beta chains than in equally common others. A later analysis associated some 16,000 TCR beta sequences with HLA alleles at a 0.05 false discovery rate. TCR beta chains numbering some 160 were designated cytomegalovirus-associated.

Looked up from germline, CDR1 is SGHTA and CDR2 is FQGNSA. J lost 3 bases, V lost 5 bases, and 7 bases had no gene match. This CDR3 is 16 amino acids long. Primers for the PCR totalled 60 Vbeta and 13 Jbeta. TCRdb's table, derived via immunoSEQ multiplex PCR, lists solely in-frame clones and lacks some. The data contain more than 85,000 clones, 80% to 85% of them singletons. On this clone: Its antigen is unknown.

The sample comprised PBMCs. The genes are TRBV7-2 and TRBJ2-3; 11 nucleotides match TRBD2. The TCR originated in a man younger than 45 in good health and CMV-seropositive. The CDR3 sequence: CASSQPIAGGTDTQYF. CDR3 nucleotides: TGTGCCAGCAGCCAACCCATAGCGGGGGGGACAGATACGCAGTATTTT.